This T cell receptor beta chain was obtained from a study of post-analysis software for immune sequencing data. At least ten counts were recorded for this clonotype. Its specificity is unknown. cDNA libraries of TCR beta carried unique molecular identifiers. MiXCR, applied by TCRdb to the PCR reads, yields one record per CDR3 protein. Of 800,000 to 950,000 distinct CDR3 sequences in the sample, about 57% are singletons; the top ten hold approximately 4.3%. From germline, CDR1 is SEHNR and CDR2 FQNEAQ (reference sequence). The length of the CDR3 is 17 residues. The trim removed 1 base at V and 0 bases at J, leaving 7 bases unmatched. Study observations and caveats: When patients were compared with controls, about 5 TRBV segments were more frequent, TRBV5-6, TRBV5-1 and TRBV20-1 among them.

The receptor was derived from a girl under 18 with multiple sclerosis. The genes are TRBV7-9 and TRBJ2-5; 8 bases agree with TRBD1. Source material: blood. This CDR3 reads CASSLGTGGRYQETQYF. As DNA, the CDR3 is TGTGCCAGCAGCTTAGGCACAGGGGGTCGGTACCAAGAGACCCAGTACTTC.